This TCR beta chain was profiled in a study of shared clonotypes between healthy human individuals. At the level of the study: Donors, aged 18 to 49, were a couple of women and a few men. Study-wide results and caveats: Naive CD4 clonotype sharing across several donors was around 5.5%.

Germline V CDR1 and CDR2: LNHNV, YYDKDF (reference sequence). V dropped 5 bases and J dropped 1 base, with 18 bases sitting between them. The CDR3 is made up of 16 amino acids. The assay was immunoSEQ multiplex PCR, and TCRdb's table has in-frame clones only and misses some. The sample contains approximately 700,000 clones, roughly 72% of which appear only once. Points on this clone: Antigen: not known.

The chain combines TRBV15 with TRBJ2-7; maybe TRBD2 (6 bases). This clonotype was sampled from a woman in her twenties or thirties in good health. Sequenced: memory CD4+ T cells sorted from blood. As to subset: CD45RA-negative fraction. The CDR3 protein is CATSRYGAGASYEQYF. CDR3 sequence (DNA): TGTGCCACCAGCCGCTACGGAGCGGGCGCGTCCTACGAGCAGTACTTC.